This is a list of T cell receptor beta chains from one sample in a study of neoadjuvant anti-PD-1 for oral cavity cancer. TCRdb keeps only in-frame clones here, not all; method: immunoSEQ multiplex PCR. The data contain approximately 42,000 clones, about 77% of them singletons. The sequenced sample was PBMCs, obtained after nivolumab (anti-PD-1) treatment. The receptors were sampled from a person aged 35-79 years with oral cavity squamous cell carcinoma. CDR3s leave out the opening cysteine and the closing phenylalanine or tryptophan.

>TRBV5-1|TRBJ1-5
ASSPHGGSGPQH
>TRBV30|TRBJ1-1
AAGNTEAF
>TRBV29-1|NA
SVASGGRYTGELF
>TRBV30|TRBJ1-3
AWGTSGNTIY
>TRBV5-1|TRBJ2-5
ASSLAAGQETQY
>TRBV2|TRBJ2-3
ASKAGRAIADTQY
>TRBV4-2|TRBJ1-1
ASSQDPIGNTEAF
>TRBV7-9|TRBJ2-3
ASSSGAYSGTDTQY
>TRBV5-1|TRBJ2-1
ASSLVGGTNNEQF
>TRBV5-8|TRBJ1-4
ASSLRGLRSNEKLF
>TRBV19|TRBJ1-5
ASSIDRYRESNQPQH
>TRBV5-1|TRBJ2-3
ASSLAVAPDTQY
>TRBV7-8|TRBJ1-5
ASSLASQPQH
>TRBV6-1|TRBJ1-2
ASSRTVANYGYT
>TRBV29-1|TRBJ2-1
SVEELLSGRAYNEQF
>TRBV19|TRBJ2-7
ASSTRDRGSHEQY
>TRBV15|TRBJ2-5
ATSRETGRGETQY
>TRBV7-8|TRBJ2-1
ASSLAWSGGANEQF
>TRBV10-3|TRBJ2-7
AISEPTSGRRAYEQY
>TRBV6-6|TRBJ2-5
ASRTLAGGGKTQY
>TRBV5-4|TRBJ2-7
ASSLGQSIEQY
>TRBV29-1|TRBJ1-5
SVGGSNQPQH
>TRBV5-6|TRBJ2-1
ASSLGRLSYNEQF
>TRBV4-1|TRBJ2-3
ASSQDIGLAGGADTQY
>TRBV6-1|TRBJ1-5
ASSAQGSSNQPQH
>TRBV19|TRBJ2-5
ASSLLEGSETQY
>TRBV6-5|TRBJ1-5
ASGREPQPQH
>TRBV30|TRBJ1-2
AWMAEDRGPWGYGYT
>TRBV5-1|TRBJ2-7
ASSLARASPGEQY
>TRBV5-1|TRBJ2-3
ASSLEARTDTQY
>TRBV28|TRBJ1-1
ASSLAGEMNTEAF